One T cell receptor beta chain is described in this entry. The antigen is undetermined. This specimen belongs to a study of regulatory T cells in long-lasting Graves disease. Study-wide results and caveats: TCR diversity was lower in persistent than newly diagnosed Graves' disease. Whereas about 870 public clonotypes were shared by new patients, persistent patients shared more, at some 2,500. Persistent disease showed a preference for TRBV28, TRBJ1-2 and TRBJ2-5.

Combining iRepertoire HTBI primers with Arm-PCR of CDR3 regions, the authors built TCR beta libraries. MiXCR, run by TCRdb on the multiplex PCR reads, gives a single entry per CDR3 protein. The sample includes about 660,000 distinct CDR3 sequences, about 32% of them seen just once. J gave up 0 bases and V 0 bases, and 1 base lay outside the gene matches. The CDR3 consists of 16 residues. Germline CDR1 is ENHRY and CDR2 is SYGVKD. Time point indicated: persistent/refractory GD, antithyroid drugs over 5 years with positive TRAb. Extracted PBMC RNA gave rise to the TCR library. Peripheral blood, around 9 milliliters of it, was drawn into EDTA tubes.

Specimen: peripheral blood mononuclear cells (PBMCs), collected when the disease was refractory, from a patient treated with antithyroid drugs. This TCR was recovered from a female donor with Graves disease. V and J are TRBV10-3 and TRBJ2-2; 7 bases are shared with TRBD2. The CDR3 loop reads CAISESAGTNTGELFF. CDR3 coding DNA: TGTGCCATCAGTGAGTCAGCGGGAACGAACACCGGGGAGCTGTTTTTT.